Presented here are 12 T cell receptor beta chains from one specimen sequenced in a study of T cells after yellow fever vaccination. TCRdb used MiXCR to reprocess the 5' RACE reads, holding one entry per CDR3 protein. This sample has some 350,000 distinct CDR3 sequences, with 11% found just once. This material consisted of PBMCs, taken on the day of the first yellow fever vaccination. The source of these receptors is a man aged 18-30 years who received the YFV17D yellow fever vaccine.

This clonotype appeared a few times. The chain carries TRBV19 and TRBJ1-4; possibly TRBD1 for D (5 bases). Trimming took 3 bases from V and 0 from J, leaving 5 bases between them. Germline V gene sequence: CDR1 LNHDA, CDR2 SQIVND (reference sequence). The CDR3 contains 14 residues. The CDR3 DNA reads TGTGCCAGTAGTATGACAGCAACTAATGAAAAACTGTTTTTT. This translates into CASSMTATNEKLFF.

CDR3 residues: CSARDRRTSYEQYV. For the CDR3, the DNA is TGCAGTGCTCGGGACAGACGAACCTCCTACGAGCAGTACGTC. The chain uses TRBV20-1 and TRBJ2-7; 7 bases agree with TRBD1. This CDR3 has 14 residues. J was trimmed by 0 bases and V by 5 bases; bases with no gene match: 7. Germline lookup yields CDR1 DFQATT and CDR2 SNEGSKA (reference sequence).

This clonotype turned up a few times. The chain is built from TRBV9 and TRBJ2-1; TRBD1 aligns across 8 bases. The CDR3 covers 15 residues. Germline V gene data show CDR1 as SGDLS and CDR2 as YYNGEE. J gave up 7 bases and V 1 base, and 7 bases lay outside the gene matches. The CDR3 nucleotides are TGTGCCAGCAGCGTAATGGGACAGGCAATTAATGAGCAGTTCTTC. It specifies CASSVMGQAINEQFF. The variable domain in full, completed from reference TRBV9 and TRBJ2-1, reads DSGVTQTPKHLITATGQRVTLRCSPRSGDLSVYWYQQSLDQGLQFLIQYYNGEERAKGNILERFSAQQFPDLHSELNLSSLELGDSALYFCASSVMGQAINEQFFGPGTRLTVL.

This chain links TRBV7-3 with TRBJ2-5; 8 bases map to TRBD2. The germline V gene has CDR1 SGHTA and CDR2 FQGTGA. The CDR3 spans 15 residues. The ends lost 2 bases at V and 2 bases at J; junction bases unmatched: 4. The CDR3 nucleotides read TGTGCCAGCAGCTTAGGAGTAGCGGGGCAAGAGACCCAGTACTTC. Protein sequence: CASSLGVAGQETQYF.

There are a few counts of this clonotype. The chain employs TRBV7-9 and TRBJ2-3; 7 bases line up with TRBD1. CDR1 is SEHNR and CDR2 is FQNEAQ in the germline V gene (reference sequence). The CDR3 contains 15 residues. The junction had 8 bases not matched to a gene; V was cut back by 1 base and J by 7 bases. The CDR3 here is CASSLDLGGVHTQYF. DNA of the CDR3: TGTGCCAGCAGCTTAGACCTAGGGGGCGTACATACGCAGTATTTT.

This clonotype was counted between two and nine times. The chain combines TRBV6-1 with TRBJ1-2; a weak D match, TRBD1 (5 bases). V was pared by 10 bases and J by 6 bases, with 18 bases between. This CDR3 region has 13 residues. CDR1 and CDR2 (germline): MNHNS, SASEGT. CDR3 residues: CATHLEGRHGYTF. For the CDR3, the DNA is TGTGCCACCCACCTGGAGGGACGCCATGGCTACACCTTC.

CDR3 sequence: CASSLNTYQPQHF. The CDR3 DNA is TGTGCCAGCAGTTTGAATACGTATCAGCCCCAGCATTTT. This sequence joins TRBV27 and TRBJ1-5; D is unresolved. CDR3 length: 13 amino acids. CDR1 is MNHEY and CDR2 is SMNVEV in the germline V gene (reference sequence). V was pared by 3 bases and J by 5 bases, with 8 bases between.

The chain combines TRBV6-2 or TRBV6-3 with TRBJ2-3; unclear D gene. CDR1 MNHEY and CDR2 SVGEGT come from the germline V gene. The CDR3 sequence is 13 residues long. V was cut by 2 bases and J by 2 bases, with 5 bases left in between. CDR3 nucleotides: TGTGCCAGCAGTTACGGACCCACAGATACGCAGTATTTT. Translation: CASSYGPTDTQYF.

This clonotype has a handful of counts. V gene TRBV2 combines with J gene TRBJ2-7; D is possibly TRBD1 (5 bases). The CDR3 is 14 residues long. The germline V gene has CDR1 SNHLY and CDR2 FYNNEI. With 3 bases removed from V and 3 bases from J, the gap between germline ends came to 12 bases. The CDR3 region is CASSDIGADYEQYF. DNA for the CDR3: TGTGCCAGCAGTGACATAGGGGCGGACTACGAGCAGTACTTC.

This clonotype was counted many times. This chain uses TRBV28 with TRBJ2-6, with D possibly being TRBD1 (6 bases). V lost 5 bases and J lost 2, with 13 bases in between. There are 16 residues in the CDR3. Germline loops: CDR1 MDHEN, CDR2 SYDVKM. The CDR3 coding sequence is TGTGCCAGCAGTATCCCCCCAGGGGCTGGGGCCAACGTCCTGACTTTC. Translating gives CASSIPPGAGANVLTF.

The chain couples TRBV12-3 or TRBV12-4 to TRBJ1-1; 7 positions agree with TRBD1. Germline trimming cut 3 bases from V and 5 bases from J; bases unmatched to any gene: 6. This CDR3 spans 14 amino acids. The CDR3 bases are TGTGCCAGCAGTTTTTCAGGGGGGGATACTGAAGCTTTCTTT. This codes for CASSFSGGDTEAFF.

This clonotype was seen a handful of times. The chain uses TRBV5-1 and TRBJ1-1; a possible D gene is TRBD1 (6 bases). Trimming pared 4 bases from V and 5 bases from J, leaving 21 bases between. The CDR3 covers 16 residues. Germline V gene data show CDR1 as SGHRS and CDR2 as YFSETQ. CDR3 nucleotide sequence: TGCGCCAGCAGCCGAGGGATTACAGGGATCATGACTGAAGCTTTCTTT. Residues: CASSRGITGIMTEAFF.